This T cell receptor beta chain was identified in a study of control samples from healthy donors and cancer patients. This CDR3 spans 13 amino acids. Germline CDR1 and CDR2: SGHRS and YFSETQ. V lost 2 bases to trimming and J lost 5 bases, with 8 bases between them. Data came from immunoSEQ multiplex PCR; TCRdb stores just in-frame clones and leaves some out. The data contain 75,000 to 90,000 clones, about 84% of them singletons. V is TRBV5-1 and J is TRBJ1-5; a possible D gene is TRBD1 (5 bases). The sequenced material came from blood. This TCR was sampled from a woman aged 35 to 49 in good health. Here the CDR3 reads CASSLDRDQPQHF. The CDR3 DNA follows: TGCGCCAGCAGCTTAGACAGAGATCAGCCCCAGCATTTT.